This record looks at one T cell receptor (beta chain) sequence and its context. This record belongs to a study of T cells after yellow fever vaccination. From the 5' RACE reads, TCRdb called clonotypes with MiXCR, one entry per CDR3 protein. The sample has fewer than 400,000 distinct CDR3 sequences; around 6.4% are singletons. This clonotype originated in a man aged 25 to 40 who received the YFV17D yellow fever vaccine. The specimen was PBMCs, collected 5 days after the yellow fever booster vaccination.

The CDR3, as DNA: TGTGCCAGCAGTTACTCGAATGACCGGAACCAAGAGACCCAGTACTTC. This translates into CASSYSNDRNQETQYF. V gene TRBV6-5 combines with J gene TRBJ2-5; the D is unclear. CDR1 is MNHEY, CDR2 SVGAGI, per germline. The CDR3 covers 16 residues. Deletions cut 0 bases from V and 0 bases from J, with 11 bases between.